The 9 T cell receptor beta chains below all came from one sample that was sequenced in a study of cytomegalovirus exposure and HLA in healthy donors. The data were produced by immunoSEQ multiplex PCR, yet TCRdb's version contains in-frame clones alone and is incomplete. The sample carries around 74,000 clones, 85% recorded once. The sample taken for sequencing was PBMCs. All receptors come from a man in his thirties or forties in good health and CMV-seronegative.

V usage is TRBV29-1 and J usage is TRBJ2-1; D is ambiguous. V was clipped by 4 bases and J by 0 bases, with 7 bases between them. Germline CDR1 reads SQVTM; CDR2 reads ANQGSEA. This CDR3 region has 13 residues. In DNA, the CDR3 is TGCAGCGTTGGTCAGAACTCCTACAATGAGCAGTTCTTC. It codes for CSVGQNSYNEQFF.

DNA for the CDR3: TGTGCCAGCAGGGGCTCTAATTCACCCCTCCACTTT. Protein product: CASRGSNSPLHF. The chain combines TRBV4-2 with TRBJ1-6; no clear D gene. This CDR3 has 12 residues. Germline loops: CDR1 LGHNA, CDR2 YNFKEQ. V was trimmed by 6 bases and J by 6 bases, leaving 6 bases between them.

V gene TRBV30 combines with J gene TRBJ2-7; TRBD2 might be the D (5 bases). Trimming cost V 2 bases and J 3 bases, with 11 bases left between them. The CDR3 has 13 residues. The germline V gene encodes CDR1 GTSNPN and CDR2 SVGIG (reference sequence). The CDR3 DNA reads TGTGCCTGGAGTCCCGGGAATTACTACGAGCAGTACTTC. Its translation is CAWSPGNYYEQYF.

J is TRBJ2-1 and V is TRBV7-6, with a weak D call TRBD2 (6 bases). CDR1 SGHVS and CDR2 FNYEAQ come from the germline V gene. V was clipped by 1 base and J by 5 bases, with 12 bases between them. CDR3 length: 15 residues. CDR3 DNA: TGTGCCAGCAGCTTAGTCGCTAGCGACAACAATGAGCAGTTCTTC. Amino acid sequence: CASSLVASDNNEQFF.

CDR3 in DNA: TGTGCCAGCAGCCTTCGGTCGGGTCGTAATGAAAAACTGTTTTTT. Translation gives CASSLRSGRNEKLFF. The rearrangement links TRBV13 to TRBJ1-4; D is unresolved. CDR3 length: 15 amino acids. Deletions cut 5 bases from V and 4 bases from J, with 14 bases between. Germline V gene lookup returns CDR1 PRHDT and CDR2 FYEKMQ (reference sequence).

The chain joins TRBV11-2 to TRBJ1-6, with 8 positions matching TRBD1. Germline V gives CDR1 SGHAT, CDR2 FQNNGV. V shed 6 bases and J 7 bases; nucleotides not matched to a gene: 8. This CDR3 is 15 amino acids long. The CDR3 loop is CASRPGQGRNSPLHF. As DNA, the CDR3 is TGTGCCAGCAGACCTGGACAGGGAAGGAATTCACCCCTCCACTTT.

This chain links TRBV5-6 with TRBJ2-1; weak D call: TRBD2 (5 bases). The CDR3 consists of 15 residues. Deletions cut 0 bases from V and 0 bases from J, with 7 bases between. Germline-derived CDR1 and CDR2 are SGHDT and YYEEEE. The CDR3 DNA sequence: TGTGCCAGCAGCTTGGAACGGGACTCCTACAATGAGCAGTTCTTC. This gives the protein CASSLERDSYNEQFF.

This chain joins TRBV6-1 and TRBJ1-3, with D tentatively TRBD1 (6 bases). The V gene's germline CDR1 is MNHNS and CDR2 SASEGT. V lost 7 bases and J lost 0, with 10 bases in between. This CDR3 is built from 14 residues. The CDR3 here is CASIQGGSGNTIYF. DNA for the CDR3: TGTGCCAGCATTCAAGGGGGCTCTGGAAACACCATATATTTT.

The CDR3 DNA is TGTGCCAGCAGTCCCTTTCGAGCGGGAGGGCGGGGAGATACGCAGTATTTT. Amino acids: CASSPFRAGGRGDTQYF. The chain employs TRBV11-3 and TRBJ2-3; 10 nucleotides line up with TRBD2. Germline V gene data show CDR1 as SGHNT and CDR2 as YENEEA. V trimming: 6 bases; J trimming: 5 bases; junction bases outside the gene matches: 14. This CDR3 spans 17 amino acids.